This T cell receptor (beta chain) appears in the sequencing data of a study of control samples from healthy donors and cancer patients. Measured with immunoSEQ multiplex PCR; TCRdb has only the in-frame clones, and not every one. The sample consists of tens of thousands of clones, around nine tenths of them appearing once. Per the germline V gene, CDR1 is WNHNN and CDR2 is SYGVQD (reference sequence). The CDR3 is made up of 14 amino acids. Losses at the gene ends were 0 bases for V and 3 bases for J; bases not matched to a gene: 1. This sequence joins TRBV10-1 and TRBJ2-5; 7 bases are shared with TRBD2. The sequence derives from a woman in her forties or fifties with colorectal cancer. The sequenced material came from PBMCs. The chain's CDR3 is CASSESGREETQYF. The DNA for the CDR3 is TGCGCCAGCAGTGAGTCAGGGAGGGAAGAGACCCAGTACTTC.